Each of the 7 T cell receptor beta chains below was sequenced from the same sample in a study of blood T cell repertoires in COVID-19. Libraries were prepared by immunoSEQ multiplex PCR; TCRdb keeps only in-frame clonotypes and omits some of them. The table has 70,000 or so clones, 88% seen once; the top ten hold under 1.5%. The sample comprised peripheral blood. The receptors were sampled from a human donor in a cohort sampled during active COVID-19.

The sample holds one count of this clone. The chain combines TRBV10-2 with TRBJ1-1; possibly TRBD1 for D (5 bases). The germline V and J ends were trimmed by 2 bases and 1 base, with 11 bases remaining between them. The CDR3 length is 15 residues. Germline V gives CDR1 WSHSY, CDR2 SAAADI. CDR3 coding DNA: TGCGCCAGCAGTGAGGGGGCAGGAACGAACACTGAAGCTTTCTTT. Encoded protein: CASSEGAGTNTEAFF.

The chain carries TRBV27 and TRBJ1-2, with D perhaps TRBD1 (6 bases). V was clipped by 5 bases and J by 2 bases, with 18 bases between them. This CDR3 region has 16 residues. CDR1 is MNHEY, CDR2 SMNVEV, per germline (reference sequence). CDR3 nucleotides: TGTGCCAGCAGTCCCCAAGCGGACAGCTTAAACTATGGCTACACCTTC. It translates to CASSPQADSLNYGYTF.

The chain carries TRBV2 and TRBJ2-7; tentative D call: TRBD1 (6 bases). CDR3 length: 12 amino acids. V gave up 3 bases and J gave up 4 bases, with 7 bases separating them. Germline V CDR1 and CDR2: SNHLY, FYNNEI. CDR3 bases: TGTGCCAGCAGTGACCAGGGGTACGAGCAGTACTTC. This gives the protein CASSDQGYEQYF.

In its sample, this clone was seen a few times. J is TRBJ2-1 and V is TRBV5-4; 7 bases match TRBD2. V lost 3 bases to trimming and J lost 5 bases; unmatched junction nucleotides: 5. The length of the CDR3 is 14 residues. Germline V lookup: CDR1 SGHNT, CDR2 YYREEE (reference sequence). CDR3 protein: CASSSPGLHNEQFF. The CDR3, as DNA: TGTGCCAGCAGCTCACCGGGACTACACAATGAGCAGTTCTTC.

This clone was counted between two and nine times. This chain connects TRBV7-2 to TRBJ2-5; 9 positions match TRBD2. Looked up from germline, CDR1 is SGHTA and CDR2 is FQGNSA. Trimming removed 8 bases from V and 5 bases from J; junction bases left unmatched: 12. The CDR3 extends over 15 amino acids. The CDR3 nucleotides are TGTGCCAGCCGTGAGCGGGAGGCCCGGGGGGAGACCCAGTACTTC. This codes for CASREREARGETQYF.

The V gene is TRBV5-1, the J gene TRBJ2-1; D may be TRBD1 (6 bases). This CDR3 region has 13 residues. V was cut by 3 bases and J by 7 bases, with 11 bases left in between. CDR1 and CDR2 from the germline V gene are SGHRS and YFSETQ. CDR3 loop: CASSWQGSNEQFF. CDR3 nucleotide sequence: TGCGCCAGCAGCTGGCAGGGGTCGAATGAGCAGTTCTTC.

V usage is TRBV11-3 and J usage is TRBJ2-3; TRBD1 matches 8 bases. The ends lost 1 base at V and 2 bases at J; junction bases unmatched: 2. The germline gives CDR1 SGHNT, CDR2 YENEEA. There are 15 residues in the CDR3. The CDR3 here is CASSLGTGTTDTQYF. In DNA form, the CDR3 reads TGTGCCAGCAGCTTAGGGACAGGGACCACAGATACGCAGTATTTT.